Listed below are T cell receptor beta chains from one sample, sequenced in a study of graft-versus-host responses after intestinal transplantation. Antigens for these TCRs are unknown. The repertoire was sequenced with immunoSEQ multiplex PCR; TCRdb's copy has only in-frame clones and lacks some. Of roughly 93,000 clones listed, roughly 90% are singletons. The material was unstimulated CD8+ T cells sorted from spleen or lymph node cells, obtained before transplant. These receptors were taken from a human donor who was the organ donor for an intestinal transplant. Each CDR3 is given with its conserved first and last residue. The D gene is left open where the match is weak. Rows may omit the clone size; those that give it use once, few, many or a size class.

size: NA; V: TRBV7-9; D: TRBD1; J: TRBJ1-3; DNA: TGTGCCAGCAGCTGGACAGGGGAAACTGGAAACACCATATATTTT; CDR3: CASSWTGETGNTIYF
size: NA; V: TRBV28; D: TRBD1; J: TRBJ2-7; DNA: TGTGCCAGCAGTGCCACCCGGGACAGTACCTACGAGCAGTACTTC; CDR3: CASSATRDSTYEQYF
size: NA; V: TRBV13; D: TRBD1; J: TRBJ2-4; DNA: TGTGCCAGCAGCTTACAGGGGGCAAACATTCAGTACTTC; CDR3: CASSLQGANIQYF
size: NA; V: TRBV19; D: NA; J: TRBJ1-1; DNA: TGTGCCAGTAGTATTCACAGGGAGAACACTGAAGCTTTCTTT; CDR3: CASSIHRENTEAFF
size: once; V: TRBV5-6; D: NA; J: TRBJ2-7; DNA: TGTGCCAGCAGCTCAGGGTTAGCCTCCTACGAGCAGTACTTC; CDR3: CASSSGLASYEQYF
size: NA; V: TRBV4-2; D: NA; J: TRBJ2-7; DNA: TGTGCCAGCAGCCAAGAGGGAGGCTCCTCCTACGAGCAGTACTTC; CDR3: CASSQEGGSSYEQYF
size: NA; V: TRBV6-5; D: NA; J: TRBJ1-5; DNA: TGTGCCAGCAGTTACTCGGGAGCTCAGCCCCAGCATTTT; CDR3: CASSYSGAQPQHF
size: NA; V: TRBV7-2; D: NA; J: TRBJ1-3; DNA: TGTGCCAGCAGCTTATTCATTGACAGCTCTGGAAACACCATATATTTT; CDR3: CASSLFIDSSGNTIYF
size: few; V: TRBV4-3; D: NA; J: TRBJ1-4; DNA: TGCGCCAGCAGCCAAAGACTTAGCAGGGAAGGTGAAAAACTGTTTTTT; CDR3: CASSQRLSREGEKLFF
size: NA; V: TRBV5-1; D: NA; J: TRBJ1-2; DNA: TGCGCCAGCAGCTTGGACAGGCCTGGCTACACCTTC; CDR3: CASSLDRPGYTF
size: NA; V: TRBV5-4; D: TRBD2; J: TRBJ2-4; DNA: TGTGCCAGCAGCCCTGGACTAGCGGGGCAAAACATTCAGTACTTC; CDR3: CASSPGLAGQNIQYF
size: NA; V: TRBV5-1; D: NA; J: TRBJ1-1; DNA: TGCGCCAGCAGCTTGTACTTCGGGGGGAACACTGAAGCTTTCTTT; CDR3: CASSLYFGGNTEAFF
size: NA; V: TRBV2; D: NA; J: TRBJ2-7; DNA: TGTGCCAGCATTTTAGGGGGCTACGAGCAGTACTTC; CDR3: CASILGGYEQYF
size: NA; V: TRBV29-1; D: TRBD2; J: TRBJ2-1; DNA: TGCAGCAGAAGACCGGGACTAGCAGAATACAATGAGCAGTTCTTC; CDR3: CSRRPGLAEYNEQFF
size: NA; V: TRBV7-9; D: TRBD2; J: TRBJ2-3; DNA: TGTGCCAGCAGCTGGGCTAGCGGCCGAAACACAGATACGCAGTATTTT; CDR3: CASSWASGRNTDTQYF
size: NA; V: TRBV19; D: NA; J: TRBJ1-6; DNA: TGTGCCAGTAGTACCTCTCGGTTGGAGGGTTCACCCCTCCACTTT; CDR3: CASSTSRLEGSPLHF
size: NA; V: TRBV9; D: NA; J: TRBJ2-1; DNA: TGTGCCAGCAGCGTAGCGCGTGAGCAGTTCTTC; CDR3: CASSVAREQFF
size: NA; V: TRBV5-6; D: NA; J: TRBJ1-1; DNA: TGTGCCAGCAGCTTAATTAACCATTCGCGGGGTGAAGCTTTCTTT; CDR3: CASSLINHSRGEAFF
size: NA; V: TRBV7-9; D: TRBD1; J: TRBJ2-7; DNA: TGTGCCAGCAGCTTCGGGACAGTTGACGAGCAGTACTTC; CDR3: CASSFGTVDEQYF
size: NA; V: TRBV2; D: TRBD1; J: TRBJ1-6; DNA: TGTGCCAGCAGTGAATGGTCCCTTACCGGGACAGAGCTAAATTCACCCCTCCACTTT; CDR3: CASSEWSLTGTELNSPLHF
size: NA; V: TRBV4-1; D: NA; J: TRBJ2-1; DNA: TGCGCCAGCAGCCAAGCGGAGGAGGGTTTTGAGCAGTTCTTC; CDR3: CASSQAEEGFEQFF
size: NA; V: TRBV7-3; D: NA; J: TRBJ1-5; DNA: TGTGCCAGCAGCTTAATATCGCAGGGTGACAATCAGCCCCAGCATTTT; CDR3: CASSLISQGDNQPQHF
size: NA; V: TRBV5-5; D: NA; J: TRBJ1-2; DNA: TGTGCCAGCAGCTTGGTGGCAGGGAATGGCTACACCTTC; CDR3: CASSLVAGNGYTF
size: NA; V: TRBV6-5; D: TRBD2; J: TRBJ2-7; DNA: TGTGCCAGCAGTTACGGGCGGGGGACCTACGAGCAGTACTTC; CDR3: CASSYGRGTYEQYF
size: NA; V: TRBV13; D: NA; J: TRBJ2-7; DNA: TGTGCCAGCAGCAACGGGACACCCTACGAGCAGTACTTC; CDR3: CASSNGTPYEQYF
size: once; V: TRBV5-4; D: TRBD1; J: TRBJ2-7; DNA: TGTGCCAGCAGCCAAAACCCACCAGGGGGCTGGGTTTACGAGCAGTACTTC; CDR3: CASSQNPPGGWVYEQYF
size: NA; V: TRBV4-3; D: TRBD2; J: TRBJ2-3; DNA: TGCGCCAGCAGCCAGACCGGGGGGGCCCGCACAGATACGCAGTATTTT; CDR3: CASSQTGGARTDTQYF
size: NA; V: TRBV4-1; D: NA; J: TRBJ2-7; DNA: TGCGCCAGCAGCCAAGACAGGGACGAGCAGTACTTC; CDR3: CASSQDRDEQYF
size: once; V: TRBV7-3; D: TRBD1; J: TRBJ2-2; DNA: TGTGCCAGCAGCCTCTGGGGTGAGGGGGCGGGCACCGGGGAGCTGTTTTTT; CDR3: CASSLWGEGAGTGELFF
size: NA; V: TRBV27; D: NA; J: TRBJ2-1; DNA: TGTGCCAGCAGTTTCCCGGGGGCCTACAATGAGCAGTTCTTC; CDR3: CASSFPGAYNEQFF
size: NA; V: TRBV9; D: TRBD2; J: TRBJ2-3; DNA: TGTGCCAGCAGCCCACGGCCGGGACTAGACCCAGATACGCAGTATTTT; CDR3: CASSPRPGLDPDTQYF
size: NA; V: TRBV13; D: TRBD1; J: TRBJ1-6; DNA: TGTGCCAGCAGCTCGAGACAGGGGGTTTATTCACCCCTCCACTTT; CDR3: CASSSRQGVYSPLHF
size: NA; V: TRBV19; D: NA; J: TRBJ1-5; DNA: TGTGCCAGTAGTTTCCGGACAGATAGCAATCAGCCCCAGCATTTT; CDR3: CASSFRTDSNQPQHF
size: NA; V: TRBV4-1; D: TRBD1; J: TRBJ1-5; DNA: TGCGCCAGCAGCCAAGATCACGGACCGGGACAGAGTTTTTATAGCAATCAGCCCCAGCATTTT; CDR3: CASSQDHGPGQSFYSNQPQHF
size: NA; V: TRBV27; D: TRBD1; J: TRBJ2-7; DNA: TGTGCCAGCAGGTTGACAGGGGGCGCGTCCTCCTACGAGCAGTACTTC; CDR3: CASRLTGGASSYEQYF
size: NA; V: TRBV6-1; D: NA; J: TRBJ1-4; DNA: TGTGCCAGCAGAACAGGGCGGCGTGTGGAAAAACTGTTTTTT; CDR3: CASRTGRRVEKLFF
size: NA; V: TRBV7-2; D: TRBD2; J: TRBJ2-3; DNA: TGTGCCAGCAGCTTGACTAGCGGCACAGATACGCAGTATTTT; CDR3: CASSLTSGTDTQYF
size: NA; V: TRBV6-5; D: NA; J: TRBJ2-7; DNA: TGTGCCAGCAGTTACGCAGTAACCTACGAGCAGTACTTC; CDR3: CASSYAVTYEQYF
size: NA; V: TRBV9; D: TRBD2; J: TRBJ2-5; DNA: TGTGCCAGCAGCCCAGAGGGACTAGCGGGGGTCCAAGAGACCCAGTACTTC; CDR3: CASSPEGLAGVQETQYF
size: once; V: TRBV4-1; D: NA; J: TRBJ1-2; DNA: TGCGCCAGCAGCCCAAATGTAGGTGGCTCGGGTGGCTACACCTTC; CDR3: CASSPNVGGSGGYTF
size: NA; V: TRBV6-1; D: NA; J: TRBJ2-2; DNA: TGTGCCAGCCCCCACCCTCAGGGGGAGCTGTTTTTT; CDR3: CASPHPQGELFF
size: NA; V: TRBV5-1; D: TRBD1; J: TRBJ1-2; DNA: TGCGCCAGCAGCTTGGATCTCGGGACAGGGGCTAACTATGGCTACACCTTC; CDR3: CASSLDLGTGANYGYTF